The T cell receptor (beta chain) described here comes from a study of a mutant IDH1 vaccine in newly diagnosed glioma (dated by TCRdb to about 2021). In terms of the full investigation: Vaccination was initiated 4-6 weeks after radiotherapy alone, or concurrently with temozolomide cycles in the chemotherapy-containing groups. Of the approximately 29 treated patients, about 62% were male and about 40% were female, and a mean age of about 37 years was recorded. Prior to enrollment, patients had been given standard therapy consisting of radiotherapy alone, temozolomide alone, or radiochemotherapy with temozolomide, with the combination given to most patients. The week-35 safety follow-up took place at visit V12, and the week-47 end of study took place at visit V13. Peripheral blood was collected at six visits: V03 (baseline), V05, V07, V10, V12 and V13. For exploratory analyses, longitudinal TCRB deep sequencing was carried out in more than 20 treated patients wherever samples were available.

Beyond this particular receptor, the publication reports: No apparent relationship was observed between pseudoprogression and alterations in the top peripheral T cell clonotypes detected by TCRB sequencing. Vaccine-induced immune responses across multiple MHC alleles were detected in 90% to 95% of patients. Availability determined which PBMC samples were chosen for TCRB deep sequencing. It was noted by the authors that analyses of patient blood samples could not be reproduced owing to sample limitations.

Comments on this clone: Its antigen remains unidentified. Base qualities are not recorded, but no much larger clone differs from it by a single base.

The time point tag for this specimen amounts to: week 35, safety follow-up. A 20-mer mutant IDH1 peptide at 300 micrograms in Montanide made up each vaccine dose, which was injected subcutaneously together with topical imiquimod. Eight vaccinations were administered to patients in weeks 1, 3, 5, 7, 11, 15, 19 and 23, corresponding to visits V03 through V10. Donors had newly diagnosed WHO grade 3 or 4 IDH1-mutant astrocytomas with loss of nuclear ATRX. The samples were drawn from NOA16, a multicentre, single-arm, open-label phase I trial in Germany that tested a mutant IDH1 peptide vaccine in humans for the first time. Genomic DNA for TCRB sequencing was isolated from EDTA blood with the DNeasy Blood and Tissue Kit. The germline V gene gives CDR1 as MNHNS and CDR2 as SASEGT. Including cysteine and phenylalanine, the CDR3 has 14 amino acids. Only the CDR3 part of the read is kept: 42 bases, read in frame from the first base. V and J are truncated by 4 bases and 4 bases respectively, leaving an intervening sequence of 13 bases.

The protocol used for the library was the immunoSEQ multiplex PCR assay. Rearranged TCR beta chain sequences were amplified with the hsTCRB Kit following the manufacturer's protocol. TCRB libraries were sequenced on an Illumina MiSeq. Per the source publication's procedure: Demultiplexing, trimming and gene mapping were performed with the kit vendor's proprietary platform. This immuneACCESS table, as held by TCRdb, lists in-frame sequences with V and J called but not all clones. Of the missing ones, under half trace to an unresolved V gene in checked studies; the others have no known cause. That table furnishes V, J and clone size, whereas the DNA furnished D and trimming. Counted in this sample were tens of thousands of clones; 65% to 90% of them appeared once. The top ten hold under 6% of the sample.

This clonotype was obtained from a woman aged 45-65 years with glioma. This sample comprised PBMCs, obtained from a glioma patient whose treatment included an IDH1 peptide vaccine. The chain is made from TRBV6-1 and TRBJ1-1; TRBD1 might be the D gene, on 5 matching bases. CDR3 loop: CASSGAQGITEAFF. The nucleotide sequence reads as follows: TGTGCCAGCAGTGGGGCGCAGGGAATCACTGAAGCTTTCTTT.